One and the same sample provided the 25 T cell receptor beta chains below, sequenced in a study of blood T cell repertoires in COVID-19. Some clones are missing from TCRdb's copy, which holds only in-frame ones; the method was immunoSEQ multiplex PCR. The sample contains roughly 460,000 clones, 85% to 90% of which appear only once. Input material: peripheral blood. All receptors come from a man younger than 30 with COVID-19, enrolled during active disease.

V is TRBV14 and J is TRBJ1-2; D is uncertain. Germline assignment: CDR1 SGHDN and CDR2 FVKESK. V lost 0 bases, J lost 4 bases, and 9 bases lay in between. The CDR3 spans 14 residues. CDR3 in amino acids: CASSQDARFYGYTF. Here the CDR3 DNA reads TGTGCCAGCAGCCAAGATGCGCGTTTCTATGGCTACACCTTC.

This chain connects TRBV7-8 to TRBJ2-5; 12 nucleotides agree with TRBD2. The V gene end was trimmed by 5 bases and the J gene end by 5 bases; junction bases not matched to a gene: 9. There are 16 residues in the CDR3. From germline, CDR1 is SGHVS and CDR2 FQNEAQ. CDR3 nucleotide sequence: TGTGCCAGCAGCAAGACTAGCGGGAGAGGAGGGGAGACCCAGTACTTC. Residues: CASSKTSGRGGETQYF.

V gene TRBV4-1 combines with J gene TRBJ1-1; no firm D call. V was pared by 2 bases and J by 0 bases, with 10 bases between. The CDR3 sequence is 15 residues long. Germline V CDR1 and CDR2: MGHRA, YSYEKL. The CDR3 sequence: CASSQQTGVNTEAFF. The CDR3 bases are TGCGCCAGCAGCCAACAAACCGGGGTGAACACTGAAGCTTTCTTT.

This sequence joins TRBV7-9 and TRBJ1-4; weak D call: TRBD1 (5 bases). CDR1 and CDR2 from the germline V gene are SEHNR and FQNEAQ (reference sequence). Trimming removed 1 base from V and 8 bases from J, with 23 bases in between. The CDR3 contains 18 residues. CDR3 amino acids: CASSLVFVGGVFGEKLFF. The DNA of the CDR3 is TGTGCCAGCAGCTTAGTCTTTGTGGGAGGGGTATTTGGCGAAAAACTGTTTTTT.

The chain couples TRBV11-3 to TRBJ2-3, with TRBD2 identical over 7 bases. Trimming removed 0 bases from V and 2 bases from J; junction bases left unmatched: 14. This CDR3 spans 19 amino acids. Germline CDR1 SGHNT, CDR2 YENEEA. The CDR3 here is CASSLDRVGGSAPTDTQYF. CDR3 in DNA: TGTGCCAGCAGCTTAGATCGGGTTGGCGGGAGCGCTCCCACAGATACGCAGTATTTT. Together with reference TRBV11-3 and TRBJ2-3, the CDR3 gives the full variable domain: EAGVVQSPRYKIIEKKQPVAFWCNPISGHNTLYWYLQNLGQGPELLIRYENEEAVDDSQLPKDRFSAERLKGVDSTLKIQPAELGDSAVYLCASSLDRVGGSAPTDTQYFGPGTRLTVL.

The J gene is TRBJ2-5, the V gene TRBV5-4; 7 bases match TRBD2. This CDR3 is 16 amino acids long. Germline-derived CDR1 and CDR2 are SGHNT and YYREEE (reference sequence). The V and J ends lost 0 bases and 2 bases, in that order; junction bases with no gene match: 7. The CDR3 region has the DNA TGTGCCAGCAGCTTGGAGGTAGCGGGCGGACAAGAGACCCAGTACTTC. This sequence encodes CASSLEVAGGQETQYF.

This rearrangement joins TRBV12-3 or TRBV12-4 to TRBJ2-5; D is undetermined. V lost 8 bases and J 4 bases, leaving 14 bases between the germline ends. This CDR3 has 13 residues. DNA for the CDR3: TGTGCCAGCGCTAGGAGAAGCAGAGAGACCCAGTACTTC. The encoded protein is CASARRSRETQYF.

The chain is built from TRBV5-8 and TRBJ2-7, with D hard to call. CDR1 SGHTS and CDR2 YDEGEE come from the germline V gene. The CDR3 totals 13 residues. V lost 0 bases and J lost 2, with 6 bases in between. CDR3 in DNA: TGTGCCAGCAGCTTGGCACAGACCTACGAGCAGTACTTC. Protein product: CASSLAQTYEQYF.

The rearrangement joins TRBV24-1 to TRBJ2-2; 10 nucleotides align to TRBD2. Trimming removed 1 base from V and 4 bases from J; junction bases left unmatched: 11. This CDR3 is built from 19 residues. Looked up from germline, CDR1 is KGHDR and CDR2 is SFDVKD. CDR3 region: CATSDFVISSGSGTGELFF. The DNA of the CDR3 is TGTGCCACCAGTGATTTTGTTATCTCTAGCGGGAGCGGCACCGGGGAGCTGTTTTTT.

This chain links TRBV24-1 with TRBJ2-7; 7 nucleotides line up with TRBD2. The CDR3 has 14 residues. Trimming took 12 bases from V and 5 from J; bases not matched to a gene: 15. Looked up from germline, CDR1 is KGHDR and CDR2 is SFDVKD. This CDR3 is CAPGLAEAGNEQYF. DNA for the CDR3: TGTGCCCCGGGGCTAGCGGAAGCAGGGAACGAGCAGTACTTC.

This clone occurred once. The rearrangement links TRBV14 to TRBJ1-1; 7 nucleotides align to TRBD1. The CDR3 consists of 13 residues. Germline V gives CDR1 SGHDN, CDR2 FVKESK. V trimming: 3 bases; J trimming: 7 bases; junction bases outside the gene matches: 5. As DNA, the CDR3 is TGTGCCAGCAGCCAGGTAGGGGACAGTGAAGCTTTCTTT. Amino acid sequence: CASSQVGDSEAFF.

The chain carries TRBV4-2 and TRBJ2-4, with 9 bases aligning to TRBD2. This CDR3 region has 15 residues. Germline V CDR1 and CDR2: LGHNA, YNFKEQ. V was pared by 4 bases and J by 2 bases, with 3 bases of the junction left unmatched. CDR3 nucleotides: TGTGCCAGCAGCCTAGCGGGAGTATCCAAAAACATTCAGTACTTC. Translated: CASSLAGVSKNIQYF.

V usage is TRBV2 and J usage is TRBJ1-4; 10 bases map to TRBD1. This CDR3 contains 13 residues. With 5 bases clipped from V and 7 bases from J, the junction kept 1 base outside the gene matches. Germline V gene sequence: CDR1 SNHLY, CDR2 FYNNEI. The CDR3 DNA reads TGTGCCAGCAGTAGGGACAGGGGTGAAAAACTGTTTTTT. It is translated as CASSRDRGEKLFF.

The chain links TRBV4-1 to TRBJ2-3; D might be TRBD2 (6 bases). V was shortened by 4 bases and J by 3 bases, with 8 bases between the two germline ends. CDR1 is MGHRA, CDR2 YSYEKL, per germline. The CDR3 loop spans 13 amino acids. The CDR3 sequence is CASSLGTTDTQYF. Here the CDR3 DNA reads TGCGCCAGCAGCCTTGGGACTACAGATACGCAGTATTTT.

The chain links TRBV4-2 to TRBJ2-5; maybe TRBD1 (6 bases). The CDR3 has 13 residues. Germline assignment: CDR1 LGHNA and CDR2 YNFKEQ. Deletions cut 0 bases from V and 5 bases from J, with 7 bases between. CDR3 loop: CASSQDQGETQYF. The CDR3 DNA reads TGTGCCAGCAGCCAAGACCAGGGGGAGACCCAGTACTTC.

The chain employs TRBV7-9 and TRBJ1-1; TRBD1 might be the D (6 bases). Germline V gives CDR1 SEHNR, CDR2 FQNEAQ (reference sequence). V lost 4 bases, J lost 5 bases, and 14 bases lay in between. The CDR3 consists of 14 residues. Written as DNA, the CDR3 is TGTGCCAGCAGCTGGGAACAGGGATGGACTGAAGCTTTCTTT. This codes for CASSWEQGWTEAFF.

This clone was counted once. This chain uses TRBV25-1 with TRBJ2-7, with 11 nucleotides matching TRBD2. Germline loops: CDR1 MGHDK, CDR2 SYGVNS. The CDR3 is 12 residues long. Trimming cost V 9 bases and J 6 bases; bases outside gene matches: 4. The CDR3 DNA reads TGTGCCAGAACTAGCGGGAGTCCCGAGCAGTACTTC. This translates into CARTSGSPEQYF.

The chain combines TRBV5-5 with TRBJ2-5; perhaps TRBD2 as D (5 bases). Germline values: CDR1 SGHKS, CDR2 YYEKEE (reference sequence). Deletions cut 0 bases from V and 5 bases from J, with 8 bases between. There are 13 residues in the CDR3. The CDR3 sequence is CASSLGGEETQYF. CDR3 coding DNA: TGTGCCAGCAGCTTGGGGGGAGAGGAGACCCAGTACTTC.

This chain connects TRBV28 to TRBJ2-7, with 10 bases matching TRBD2. The CDR3 has 14 residues. Germline trimming cut 6 bases from V and 2 bases from J; bases unmatched to any gene: 4. Germline lookup yields CDR1 MDHEN and CDR2 SYDVKM. DNA for the CDR3: TGTGCCAGCAGATCTAGCGGGGGAGCCTACGAGCAGTACTTC. It is translated as CASRSSGGAYEQYF.

DNA of the CDR3: TGCGCCAGCAGCCAAGAAGGGTTTATTGGGAAAAGGAGGGCGGCCGGGGAGCTGTTTTTT. This translates into CASSQEGFIGKRRAAGELFF. The chain is built from TRBV4-1 and TRBJ2-2; the D gene is possibly TRBD2 (6 bases). V was trimmed by 0 bases and J by 6 bases, leaving 26 bases between them. The CDR3 covers 20 residues. Per the germline V gene, CDR1 is MGHRA and CDR2 is YSYEKL.

This chain connects TRBV24-1 to TRBJ1-2; 7 bases match TRBD1. Germline V CDR1 and CDR2: KGHDR, SFDVKD. This CDR3 region has 16 residues. After removal of 0 bases from V and 0 bases from J, the junction contained 3 bases not matched to a gene. The CDR3 sequence is CATSDLEGQSNYGYTF. The CDR3, as DNA: TGTGCCACCAGTGATTTGGAGGGACAGTCTAACTATGGCTACACCTTC.

J is TRBJ1-5 and V is TRBV19, with TRBD1 matching over 8 bases. The CDR3 contains 15 residues. Germline V lookup: CDR1 LNHDA, CDR2 SQIVND (reference sequence). Germline trimming cut 3 bases from V and 3 bases from J; bases unmatched to any gene: 4. CDR3 amino acids: CASSIGTGFNQPQHF. The CDR3 coding sequence is TGTGCCAGTAGTATTGGGACAGGCTTCAATCAGCCCCAGCATTTT.

The V call is TRBV3-1 (or the pseudogene TRBV3-2), the J call TRBJ2-3; 11 bases match TRBD2. The germline V gene encodes CDR1 LGHDT and CDR2 YNNKEL (reference sequence). Unmatched junction bases numbered 15, after V lost 5 bases and J lost 5 bases. This CDR3 is 18 amino acids long. Written as DNA, the CDR3 is TGTGCCAGCAGCAAAGGCTTCCTAGCGGGGGGTAACGGAGATACGCAGTATTTT. This codes for CASSKGFLAGGNGDTQYF.

The CDR3 bases are TGTGCCAGCTCACCACGGGAACGGGGGATGGTCAGCTATGGCTACACCTTC. This gives the protein CASSPRERGMVSYGYTF. V gene TRBV18 combines with J gene TRBJ1-2; TRBD1 is a possible D gene (5 bases). CDR3 length equals 17 residues. Germline values: CDR1 KGHSH, CDR2 LQKENI. Trimming took 1 base from V and 4 from J, leaving 19 bases between them.

CDR3 region: CAWSLGLAVTDTQYF. CDR3 DNA sequence: TGTGCCTGGAGCCTGGGGCTAGCGGTCACAGATACGCAGTATTTT. V gene TRBV30 combines with J gene TRBJ2-3, with 7 nucleotides matching TRBD2. The CDR3 covers 15 residues. CDR1 GTSNPN and CDR2 SVGIG come from the germline V gene (reference sequence). V was pared by 3 bases and J by 2 bases, with 8 bases of the junction left unmatched. The whole variable domain, filled in from reference TRBV30 and TRBJ2-3, reads SQTIHQWPATLVQPVGSPLSLECTVEGTSNPNLYWYRQAAGRGLQLLFYSVGIGQISSEVPQNLSASRPQDRQFILSSKKLLLSDSGFYLCAWSLGLAVTDTQYFGPGTRLTVL.